Following are 8 T cell receptor beta chains from one sample sequenced in a study of shared clonotypes between healthy human individuals. Data came from immunoSEQ multiplex PCR; TCRdb stores just in-frame clones and leaves some out. The data contain approximately 2.1 million clones, approximately 93% of them seen just once; the ten biggest clones take up approximately 0.4%. Material for sequencing was naive CD4+ T cells from PBMCs. The subset is: CD45RA+ positively selected. The receptors derive from a man aged 18 to 30 in good health. Some clones in this sample may be carry-over from other donors' samples.

The chain uses TRBV2 and TRBJ2-2; D remains unclear. The CDR3 covers 15 residues. The ends were cut back, 4 bases at V and 1 base at J, with 10 bases in the middle. CDR1 is SNHLY, CDR2 FYNNEI, per germline. CDR3 sequence: CASSASPGNTGELFF. The CDR3 bases are TGTGCCAGCAGTGCGTCTCCAGGGAACACCGGGGAGCTGTTTTTT. The full variable domain, with the rest looked up from reference TRBV2 and TRBJ2-2, is EPEVTQTPSHQVTQMGQEVILRCVPISNHLYFYWYRQILGQKVEFLVSFYNNEISEKSEIFDDQFSVERPDGSNFTLKIRSTKLEDSAMYFCASSASPGNTGELFFGEGSRLTVL.

V usage is TRBV7-9 and J usage is TRBJ1-2; D is uncertain. The V end was cut by 4 bases, the J end by 8 bases, with 11 bases between. The CDR3 sequence is 12 residues long. CDR1 and CDR2 from the germline V gene are SEHNR and FQNEAQ (reference sequence). The CDR3 is CASSSTVGGYTF. CDR3 coding DNA: TGTGCCAGCAGCTCAACAGTGGGGGGCTACACCTTC.

This sequence joins TRBV28 and TRBJ2-5; D is unresolved. The CDR3 length is 12 residues. V was shortened by 6 bases and J by 4 bases, with 9 bases between the two germline ends. CDR1 and CDR2 from the germline V gene are MDHEN and SYDVKM. The CDR3 is CASSPSRETQYF. CDR3 DNA: TGTGCCAGCAGCCCTAGTCGAGAGACCCAGTACTTC.

The V call is TRBV10-1, the J call TRBJ2-7; 16 bases are shared with TRBD2. Germline CDR1 WNHNN, CDR2 SYGVQD (reference sequence). J lost 3 bases, V lost 5 bases, and 7 bases had no gene match. The CDR3 length is 17 residues. The CDR3 loop reads CASSSGTSGRAGYEQYF. The CDR3 nucleotides read TGCGCCAGCAGTTCCGGGACTAGCGGGAGGGCTGGCTACGAGCAGTACTTC.

The chain has TRBV1 and TRBJ2-6; the table gives TRBD2 as D, unverified against the DNA. TRBV1 is an annotated pseudogene. The length of the CDR3 is 17 residues. CDR3 sequence (DNA): TGCACCAGCAGTTCTGAGCGTTTGCAAAGTCGGGCCAACGTCCTGACTTTC. Amino acids: CTSSSERLQSRANVLTF.

The V gene is TRBV5-8, the J gene TRBJ2-7, with D perhaps matching TRBD1 (5 bases). V was cut by 1 base and J by 1 base, with 6 bases left in between. The CDR3 contains 13 residues. The germline V gene has CDR1 SGHTS and CDR2 YDEGEE. The CDR3 sequence is CASSLRQSYEQYF. The CDR3 DNA reads TGTGCCAGCAGCTTGAGACAGTCCTACGAGCAGTACTTC.

The V gene is TRBV28, the J gene TRBJ1-2; D might be TRBD1 (6 bases). Germline V gene lookup returns CDR1 MDHEN and CDR2 SYDVKM. Between the trimmed V and J ends, which lost 10 bases and 5 bases, there was a span of 38 bases. This CDR3 is built from 20 residues. The CDR3 loop reads CATWRTTSGETQRTDYGYTF. CDR3 DNA: TGTGCCACCTGGCGCACGACAAGTGGCGAAACCCAGAGGACAGATTATGGCTACACCTTC.

This sequence joins TRBV29-1 and TRBJ1-1; the D is unclear. The V gene's germline CDR1 is SQVTM and CDR2 ANQGSEA. This CDR3 has 14 amino acids. Trimming took 6 bases from V and 7 from J, leaving 21 bases between them. For the CDR3, the DNA is TGCAGCGTCACCGGATATTACCAAGGTTTTGAAGCTTTCTTT. Residues: CSVTGYYQGFEAFF.